The T cell receptor (beta chain) under discussion was sequenced for a study of cytomegalovirus exposure and HLA in healthy donors (dated by TCRdb to 2017 to 2019). For the wider study: An earlier analysis of around 600 of the donors reported more than 250 Gb of sequence data and around 110 million unique TCR beta sequences from about 179 million T cells. An early release covering about 600 HLA-typed donors comprised about 320 gigabases of sequencing data and around 85 million unique TCR sequences. The genetic ancestry cluster associated with self-reported Caucasian donors included roughly 84% of the approximately 400 genotyped donors. The study aimed to test whether cataloging public T cell receptors could reveal signatures of past pathogen exposure. Using immunosequencing, the study profiled T cell repertoires from roughly 650 subjects and related those repertoires to cytomegalovirus serostatus. In addition to the first cohort of about 650 subjects, a separate validation cohort of over 90 different subjects was used. The study combined high-throughput TCR immunosequencing, statistical association of individual TCRs with disease status, and machine learning to predict cytomegalovirus infection status. In a later analysis, previously published TCR beta repertoires from 670 or so donors were re-analyzed and high-resolution HLA genotyping was added so that TCR occurrence patterns could be studied. In the later analysis, no new phenotypic data were used to find candidate immune exposures; instead, reliance was placed on TCR beta sequences and their occurrence across donors. To decide whether each TCR beta V gene segment behaved as functional or pseudogenic, an earlier analysis of over 500 of the donors relied on high-throughput TCR beta sequencing. Donor age, sex, ethnicity and CMV serostatus were collected together with the repertoire data. A later genetic analysis used genome-wide SNP genotypes for 398 of the 666 donors, treating that subset as a discovery cohort. Every discovery cohort repertoire had been produced on one sequencing platform. Class I and class II HLA loci were covered by the typing at four-digit resolution. The number of typed donors differed by locus: roughly 629-640 for A, B, C, DRB1 and DQB1; 500 to 550 for DQA1; 600 to 610 for DPA1; and some 430 for DPB1. Roughly 5 DR-DQ haplotypes were handled as single units for association and clustering, since linkage in the cohort was strong. Across some 400 genotyped donors of the cohort, an average of about 240,000 unique TCR beta nucleotide sequences per donor were sequenced, and 15% to 20% of those sequences were non-productive. The paper's findings and limits, for the study overall: A cluster of highly shared sequence variants was judged likely to represent a technical artifact of the sequencing pipeline. Correlated functional status among segregating V segments might be attributable to linkage disequilibrium, but an unknown experimental factor could not be ruled out. Compared with the roughly 710-donor mean, donors in an Asian-associated ancestry cluster had fewer N-insertions in productive TCRs, according to a later genetic analysis. According to a later analysis, TCR association rates differed among HLA loci, with DRB1 alleles showing the most associated TCRs and HLA-C alleles showing the fewest. In a later analysis, some 18,000 TCR beta sequences were associated with specific HLA alleles at a false discovery rate of 0.05. According to the authors, the approach could potentially be generalized to other disease states and immunological phenotypes. Immune exposure information for the cohort was limited to CMV serostatus. V-gene and J-gene trimming of TCR beta chains was associated with a missense DCLRE1C variant in a later genetic analysis, and the association was replicated in an independent cohort. Because counts were too low, roughly 17 rarely observed V segments, including chromosome 9 orphons, were left out of the earlier analysis of about 500 of the donors. In a later analysis, HLA-associated TCR beta chains were found to be more clonally expanded and to have lower generation probabilities than equally common non-associated chains. Most CMV-associated TCR beta chains appeared to be HLA-restricted in a later analysis, and the HLA associations seemed to be driven largely by CMV exposure. In both the original and validation cohorts, the classifier was reported to diagnose cytomegalovirus status with high specificity and sensitivity. An earlier analysis of 587 of the donors showed that most TCR beta V segments appeared in productive rearrangements either about 90% or about 30% of the time, which broadly matched IMGT annotations. This cohort had only TCR beta chains sequenced, and the lack of alpha or paired-chain data limited which features could be detected. In vitro tests confirmed that a few of the cytomegalovirus-associated TCR beta chains recognize cytomegalovirus antigens. A total of roughly 160 TCR beta chains were listed by the study as associated with cytomegalovirus. While some public TCRs were present in many individuals, most TCR sequences turned up only very rarely across donors. When HLA alleles, especially DR and DQ, strongly co-occurred, attributing TCR associations to individual alleles was difficult. The 87-base-pair reads could not distinguish some IMGT-functional V segments, including TRBV6-2 and TRBV6-3, so those segments were excluded. A later analysis reported that several top co-occurrence clusters appeared linked to parvovirus B19, influenza, CMV and Epstein-Barr virus. A further reported finding was that TCR beta sequences accurately predicted the HLA-A and HLA-B alleles for most subjects in the first cohort. Because HLA typing was unavailable for some donors at each locus, only the typed subset was used in association tests. The presence/absence analyses assumed that sequencing depth was roughly uniform across donors, and that assumption may not be true.

The germline V gene provides CDR1 SGHNT and CDR2 YENEEA. Including the terminal cysteine and phenylalanine, the CDR3 comprises 12 residues. CDR3 DNA is the only sequence kept; it has 36 bases, read in frame from the first base. V is clipped by 9 bases and J by 1 base, and the sequence between their germline boundaries is 10 bases long. Regarding this clone: Its antigen has not been determined. Base qualities were left out, and no much larger clone turns up one base away.

The cohort consisted of some 730 healthy bone marrow donors. All cohort members were sampled while nominally healthy, although unrecorded immune exposures were likely present. The donor was CMV seronegative and belonged to the group of 352 seronegative cohort members. Each donor provided a peripheral blood sample, and peripheral blood mononuclear cells were used for TCR beta sequencing. The Qiagen DNeasy Blood Extraction Kit was used to extract genomic DNA from the blood cell samples. Library prep was done by the immunoSEQ multiplex PCR assay. A mixture of 60 forward primers for TCR Vbeta segments and 13 reverse primers for TCR Jbeta segments was used in the multiplex PCR. The CDR3 region of rearranged TCR beta genes was amplified from genomic DNA by a multiplex PCR assay. On the Illumina HiSeq System, the amplified TCR beta libraries were sequenced as 87-base-pair reads. The original methods were these. A later analysis tallied around 80 million unique TCR beta chains across the 650 to 750 repertoires, and 10 million to 11 million of those chains were shared by two or more donors. A nearest-neighbor algorithm error-corrected the raw reads and collapsed the reads into unique sequences, merging closely related sequences to remove PCR and sequencing errors. V, D and J gene segments were assigned by aligning CDR3 sequences to IMGT reference sequences. For a sequence to be retained, at least a six-nucleotide match to both a V gene segment and a J gene segment was required. A rearrangement counted as productive if the CDR3 had no stop codons and remained in frame with V and J, and every other rearrangement counted as non-productive. Following IMGT convention, CDR3 was defined as the stretch from the second conserved V-encoded cysteine to the conserved J-encoded phenylalanine. Sequences without an unambiguous match to a single V gene segment were excluded from the earlier analysis of about 600 of the donors. In an earlier analysis of approximately 610 of the donors, V segments were called functional above 56.7% productive rearrangements and were called segregating when the between-donor standard deviation exceeded 5%. To diagnose cytomegalovirus status from the catalog of TCR beta chain sequences, a statistical classification framework was built. In a later analysis, TCR nucleotide sequences were compared against IMGT/GENE-DB human TR gene sequences so that V and J genes could be assigned. The TCRdist pipeline was used in a later analysis to assign CDR3 sequences and most-parsimonious VDJ recombination scenarios. In a later analysis, each TCR beta chain was defined by its CDR3 amino acid sequence together with its V-gene family, and reads without a unique V-gene family were excluded. To address suspected cross-contamination and a sequencing artifact, a later analysis removed around 600 highly shared, low-generation-probability nucleotide sequences. In a later analysis, a clonal expansion index for each public chain was calculated from normalized within-repertoire ranks of inferred template counts. In a later analysis, generation probabilities were computed with a VDJ recombination model fitted to out-of-frame rearrangements, and the resulting probabilities were checked against IGoR. A later analysis scored TCR-TCR, TCR-HLA and TCR-CMV co-occurrence with hypergeometric tests, applying a repertoire-size bias correction to TCR pairs. False discovery rates were estimated in a later analysis by permuting HLA or CMV assignments 20 times. In a later analysis, co-occurring TCRs were grouped using DBSCAN, and TCRdist sequence similarity was added for clustering within HLA-allele-positive subsets. Repertoires with fewer than 30,000 or more than 120,000 public chains, plus five repertoires with anomalous nucleotide sharing, were excluded from co-occurrence clustering. TCRdb obtained this table from immuneACCESS and retained in-frame rearrangements with V and J assigned. These tables miss some clones; where compared with another copy, unresolved V genes account for less than half of the shortfall, and the remainder is unexplained. V and J calls and clone size are those listed in that table; D and trimming were worked out from the DNA. The sample table lists under 200,000 clones, about three quarters of them with a count of one. More than 2.5% of the sample is held by the ten biggest clonotypes.

The sequence derives from a female donor in good health and CMV-seronegative. The V gene is TRBV11-3 and the J gene is TRBJ2-7; perhaps TRBD2 is the D gene, with 5 bases matching. Sequencing used PBMCs. The CDR3 reads as follows: CASSRGSYEQYF. The sequence in DNA is TGTGCCAGTTCCCGGGGTTCCTACGAGCAGTACTTC.